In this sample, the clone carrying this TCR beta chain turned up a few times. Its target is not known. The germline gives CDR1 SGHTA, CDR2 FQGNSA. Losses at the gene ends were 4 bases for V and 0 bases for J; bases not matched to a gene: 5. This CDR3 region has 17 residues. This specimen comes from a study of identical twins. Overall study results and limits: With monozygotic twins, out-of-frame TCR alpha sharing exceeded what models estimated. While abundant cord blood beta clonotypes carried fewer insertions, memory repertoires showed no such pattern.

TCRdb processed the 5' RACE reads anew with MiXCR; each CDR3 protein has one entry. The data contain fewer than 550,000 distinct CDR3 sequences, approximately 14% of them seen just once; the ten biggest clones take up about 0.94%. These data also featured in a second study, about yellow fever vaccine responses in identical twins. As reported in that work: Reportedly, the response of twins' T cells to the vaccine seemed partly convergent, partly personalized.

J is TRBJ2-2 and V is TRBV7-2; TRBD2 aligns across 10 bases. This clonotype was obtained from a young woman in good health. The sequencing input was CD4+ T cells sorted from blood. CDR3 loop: CASSSSGRAANTGELFF. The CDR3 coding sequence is TGTGCCAGCAGCTCAAGCGGGAGGGCCGCGAACACCGGGGAGCTGTTTTTT.